The 9 T cell receptor beta chains reported below all come from one sample, sequenced in a study. TCRdb passed the RT-PCR reads through MiXCR, listing each CDR3 protein once. The table lists approximately 720,000 distinct CDR3 sequences, approximately 15% of them singletons. The source material was memory CD4+ T cells from blood. The receptors stem from a female donor in good health, serving as a healthy control.

This rearrangement joins TRBV12-3 or TRBV12-4 to TRBJ2-5; D is possibly TRBD1 (6 bases). Between the trimmed V and J ends, which lost 3 bases and 5 bases, there was a span of 22 bases. The CDR3 is 17 residues long. CDR3 DNA sequence: TGTGCCAGCAGTTTCCGGCTCGGGACATCTCTGGGGGAGACCCAGTACTTC. It yields the protein CASSFRLGTSLGETQYF.

This clonotype has a single count. The chain links TRBV18 to TRBJ2-1; D gene uncertain. The CDR3 loop spans 15 amino acids. Per germline, CDR1 KGHSH and CDR2 LQKENI. V was trimmed by 2 bases and J by 7 bases, leaving 15 bases between them. CDR3 in amino acids: CASSPGGSLGNEQFF. The CDR3 nucleotides read TGTGCCAGCTCACCAGGCGGCTCCTTAGGGAATGAGCAGTTCTTC.

This clonotype was detected only a few times. The chain couples TRBV24-1 to TRBJ1-6; 8 bases line up with TRBD1. CDR1 and CDR2 (germline): KGHDR, SFDVKD. The CDR3 contains 15 residues. V lost 2 bases, J lost 12 bases, and 8 bases stayed unmatched. The CDR3 region has the DNA TGTGCCACCAGTGATTCAGGACAGGGCGAAGGACCCCTCCACTTT. Protein: CATSDSGQGEGPLHF.

In this sample, this clonotype turned up many times. This chain connects TRBV10-3 to TRBJ2-7, with D possibly matching TRBD1 (7 bases). The ends were cut back, 6 bases at V and 0 bases at J, with 18 bases in the middle. From germline, CDR1 is ENHRY and CDR2 SYGVKD. The CDR3 is 16 residues long. DNA for the CDR3: TGTGCCATCAGAGACCAAAGACAGGGACTCTCCTACGAGCAGTACTTC. It translates to CAIRDQRQGLSYEQYF.

This clonotype was picked up many times. The CDR3 coding sequence is TGTGCCAGCAGACCCCCCGGGACAGGGAATCAGCCCCAGCATTTT. Translated, it gives CASRPPGTGNQPQHF. The chain employs TRBV12-3 or TRBV12-4 and TRBJ1-5; 9 nucleotides match TRBD1. CDR3 length: 15 residues. The junction had 7 bases not matched to a gene; V was cut back by 6 bases and J by 4 bases.

The chain links TRBV6-5 to TRBJ2-3, with D possibly called TRBD1 or TRBD2 (5 bases each). The V end was cut by 6 bases, the J end by 4 bases, with 14 bases between. The germline V gene encodes CDR1 MNHEY and CDR2 SVGAGI. The CDR3 totals 14 residues. This CDR3 reads CASRLNRGADTQYF. The CDR3 nucleotides read TGTGCCAGCAGATTAAATCGGGGCGCAGATACGCAGTATTTT.

This chain joins TRBV20-1 and TRBJ2-7, with 9 bases aligning to TRBD2. Trimming at V came to 7 bases and at J to 6 bases, leaving 13 bases not matched to a gene. The germline CDR1 and CDR2 sequences are DFQATT and SNEGSKA (reference sequence). The CDR3 length is 14 residues. The DNA for the CDR3 is TGCAGTGTTAGTTGGGGCGGGAGGGGGAGCGAGCAGTACTTC. Its translation is CSVSWGGRGSEQYF.

A few counts support this clonotype. The chain uses TRBV14 and TRBJ1-6, with D perhaps TRBD1 (6 bases). Germline assignment: CDR1 SGHDN and CDR2 FVKESK. This CDR3 spans 13 amino acids. Trimming pared 2 bases from V and 16 bases from J, leaving 15 bases between. CDR3 DNA: TGTGCCAGCAGCCAAAGCACTTCCGGACAGCTCCACTTT. Translated, it gives CASSQSTSGQLHF.

This chain connects TRBV24-1 to TRBJ2-3, with D possibly being TRBD2 (6 bases). Trimming cost V 7 bases and J 1 base, with 8 bases left between them. The CDR3 sequence is 13 residues long. Germline lookup yields CDR1 KGHDR and CDR2 SFDVKD. The CDR3 is CATRRGGTDTQYF. CDR3 DNA: TGTGCCACCAGGCGCGGGGGCACAGATACGCAGTATTTT.